The present T cell receptor (beta chain) was sequenced within a study of OX40 agonist ivuxolimab in advanced cancers. Study-wide background: Ivuxolimab, an antibody acting as an agonist of OX40 (CD134), was used to treat patients. The study gave patients intravenous ivuxolimab at 0.01 to 10 mg/kg every 2 weeks.

Study conclusions and caveats: There were, on average, more expanded clones in CD8+ T cells than in CD4+.

On this clone itself: The antigen remains unidentified.

Produced via immunoSEQ multiplex PCR; TCRdb's table is partial and in-frame only. The data contain approximately 33,000 clones, 90% to 95% of them singletons. The CDR3 sequence is 13 residues long. V was shortened by 7 bases and J by 5 bases, with 15 bases between the two germline ends. Germline V gene data show CDR1 as SGHRS and CDR2 as YFSETQ. This rearrangement joins TRBV5-1 to TRBJ1-1; D gene ambiguous. Sequencing used CD4+ or CD8+ T cells sorted from blood, obtained in a trial of the OX40 agonist ivuxolimab. The sequence derives from an adult with an advanced solid tumor such as melanoma, head and neck, liver or kidney cancer. In DNA form, the CDR3 reads TGCGCCAGCGCCAACTCCGGTGGGACTGAAGCTTTCTTT. Translation gives CASANSGGTEAFF.